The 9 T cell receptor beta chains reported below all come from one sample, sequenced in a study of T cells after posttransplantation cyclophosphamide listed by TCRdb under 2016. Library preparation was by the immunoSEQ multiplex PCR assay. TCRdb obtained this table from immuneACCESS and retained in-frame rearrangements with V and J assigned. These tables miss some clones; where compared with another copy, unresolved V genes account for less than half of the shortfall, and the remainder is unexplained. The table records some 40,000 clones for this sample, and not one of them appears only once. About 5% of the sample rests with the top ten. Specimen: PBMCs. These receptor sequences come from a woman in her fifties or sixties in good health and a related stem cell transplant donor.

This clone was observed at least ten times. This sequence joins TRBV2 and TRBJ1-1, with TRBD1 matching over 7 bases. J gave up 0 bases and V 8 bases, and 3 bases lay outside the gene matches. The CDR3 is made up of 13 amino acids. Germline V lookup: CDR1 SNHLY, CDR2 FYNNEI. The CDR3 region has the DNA TGTGCCAGCGTGACAGGGTTGAACACTGAAGCTTTCTTT. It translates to CASVTGLNTEAFF. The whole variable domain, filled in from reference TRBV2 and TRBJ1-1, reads EPEVTQTPSHQVTQMGQEVILRCVPISNHLYFYWYRQILGQKVEFLVSFYNNEISEKSEIFDDQFSVERPDGSNFTLKIRSTKLEDSAMYFCASVTGLNTEAFFGQGTRLTVV.

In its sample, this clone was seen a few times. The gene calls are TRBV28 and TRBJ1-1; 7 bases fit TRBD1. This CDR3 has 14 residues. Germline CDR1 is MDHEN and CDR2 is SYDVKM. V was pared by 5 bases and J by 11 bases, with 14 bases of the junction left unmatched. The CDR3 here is CASSPRGQARRAFF. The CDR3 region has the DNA TGTGCCAGCAGTCCCCGCGGACAGGCGCGGAGGGCTTTCTTT.

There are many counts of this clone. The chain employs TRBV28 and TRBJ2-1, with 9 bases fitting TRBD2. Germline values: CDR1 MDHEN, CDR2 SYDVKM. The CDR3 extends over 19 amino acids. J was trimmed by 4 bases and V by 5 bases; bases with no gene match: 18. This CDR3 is CASSPEGGGVQLLYNEQFF. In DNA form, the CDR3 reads TGTGCCAGCAGTCCCGAGGGCGGGGGGGTCCAACTACTGTACAATGAGCAGTTCTTC.

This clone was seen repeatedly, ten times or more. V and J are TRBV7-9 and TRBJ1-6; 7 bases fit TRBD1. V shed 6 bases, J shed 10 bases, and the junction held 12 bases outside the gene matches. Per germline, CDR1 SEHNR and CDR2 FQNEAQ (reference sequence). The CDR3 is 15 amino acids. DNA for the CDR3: TGTGCCAGCAGATCCACAGGGGAGCAGGGCTCACCCCTCCACTTT. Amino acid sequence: CASRSTGEQGSPLHF.

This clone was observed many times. The CDR3 DNA reads TGTGCCAGCAGCTTCTTTGGGGGGGGGTCCTCCTACGAGCAGTACTTC. It specifies CASSFFGGGSSYEQYF. The chain joins TRBV11-2 to TRBJ2-7; TRBD2 aligns across 7 bases. The germline V gene has CDR1 SGHAT and CDR2 FQNNGV. The CDR3 is 16 amino acids. The junction had 8 bases not matched to a gene; V was cut back by 3 bases and J by 0 bases. Full variable domain (rest looked up from reference TRBV11-2 and TRBJ2-7): EAGVAQSPRYKIIEKRQSVAFWCNPISGHATLYWYQQILGQGPKLLIQFQNNGVVDDSQLPKDRFSAERLKGVDSTLKIQPAKLEDSAVYLCASSFFGGGSSYEQYFGPGTRLTVT.

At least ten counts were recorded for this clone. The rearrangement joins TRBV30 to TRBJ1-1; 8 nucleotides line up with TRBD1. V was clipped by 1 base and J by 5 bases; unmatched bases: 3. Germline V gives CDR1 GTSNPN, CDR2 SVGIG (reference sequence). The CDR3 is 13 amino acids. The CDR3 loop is CAWSGRGQTEAFF. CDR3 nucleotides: TGTGCCTGGAGTGGCAGGGGGCAAACTGAAGCTTTCTTT.

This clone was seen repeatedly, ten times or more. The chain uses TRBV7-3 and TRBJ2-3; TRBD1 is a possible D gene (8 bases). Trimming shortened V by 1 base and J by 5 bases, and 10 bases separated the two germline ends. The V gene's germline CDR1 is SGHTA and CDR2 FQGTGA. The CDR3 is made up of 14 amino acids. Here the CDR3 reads CASSLNRGGDTQYF. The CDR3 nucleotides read TGTGCCAGCAGCTTAAACAGGGGGGGAGATACGCAGTATTTT.

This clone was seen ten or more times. The CDR3 region is CASSMEAGTRNEQFF. For the CDR3, the DNA is TGTGCCAGTAGTATGGAGGCAGGGACAAGGAATGAGCAGTTCTTC. The rearrangement joins TRBV19 to TRBJ2-1; D possibly corresponds to TRBD1 (6 bases). The CDR3 covers 15 residues. Germline values: CDR1 LNHDA, CDR2 SQIVND (reference sequence). The V and J ends lost 3 bases and 7 bases respectively, with 16 bases between them.

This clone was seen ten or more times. The CDR3 reads CASSSFDGKLFF. CDR3 DNA sequence: TGTGCCAGCAGCTCCTTCGACGGGAAACTGTTTTTT. The genes are TRBV11-2 and TRBJ1-4; D remains unclear. The CDR3 is 12 residues long. CDR1 is SGHAT, CDR2 FQNNGV, per germline. V shed 4 bases and J shed 11 bases, with 11 bases lying between them.